The TCR beta chain under discussion was sequenced for a study of technical replicates of blood from several donors. Germline CDR1 and CDR2: SGHDN and FVKESK. V lost 2 bases and J lost 6, with 16 bases in between. The CDR3 runs to 15 residues. Repertoires were generated with immunoSEQ multiplex PCR, while TCRdb's copy carries only in-frame clones and drops some. Of more than 65,000 clones in the sample, just under 95% were seen once. This receptor was identified in a human donor in good health. Sequenced material: T cells isolated from PBMCs. V gene TRBV14 combines with J gene TRBJ1-1; D gene unclear. The CDR3 DNA reads TGTGCCAGCAGCCAACTCCTCGGCGGGTTGGCTGAAGCTTTCTTT. Translation: CASSQLLGGLAEAFF.